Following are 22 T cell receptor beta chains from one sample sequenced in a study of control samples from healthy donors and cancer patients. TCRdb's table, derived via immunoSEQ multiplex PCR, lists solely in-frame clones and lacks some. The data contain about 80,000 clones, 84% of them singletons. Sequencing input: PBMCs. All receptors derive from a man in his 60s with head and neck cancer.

The CDR3 bases are TGTGCCAGCAGACGACAGGGAGGAAACACCATATATTTT. It is translated as CASRRQGGNTIYF. The chain couples TRBV3-1 (or the pseudogene TRBV3-2) to TRBJ1-3; TRBD1 aligns across 7 bases. The CDR3 sequence is 13 residues long. V lost 6 bases to trimming and J lost 4 bases; unmatched junction nucleotides: 3. Per germline, CDR1 LGHDT and CDR2 YNNKEL (reference sequence).

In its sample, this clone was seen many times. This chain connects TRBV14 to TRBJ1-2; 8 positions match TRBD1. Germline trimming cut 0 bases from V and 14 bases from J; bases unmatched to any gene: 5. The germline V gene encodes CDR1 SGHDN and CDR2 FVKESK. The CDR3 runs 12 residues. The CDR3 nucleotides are TGTGCCAGCAGCCAAGATCGGACAGGGTATACCTTC. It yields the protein CASSQDRTGYTF.

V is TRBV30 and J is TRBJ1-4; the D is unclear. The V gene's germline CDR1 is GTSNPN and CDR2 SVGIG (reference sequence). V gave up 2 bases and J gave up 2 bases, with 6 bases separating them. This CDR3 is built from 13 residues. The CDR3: CAWSRRTNEKLFF. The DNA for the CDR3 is TGTGCCTGGAGTCGGAGGACTAATGAAAAACTGTTTTTT. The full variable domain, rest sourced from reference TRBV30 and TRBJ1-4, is SQTIHQWPATLVQPVGSPLSLECTVEGTSNPNLYWYRQAAGRGLQLLFYSVGIGQISSEVPQNLSASRPQDRQFILSSKKLLLSDSGFYLCAWSRRTNEKLFFGSGTQLSVL.

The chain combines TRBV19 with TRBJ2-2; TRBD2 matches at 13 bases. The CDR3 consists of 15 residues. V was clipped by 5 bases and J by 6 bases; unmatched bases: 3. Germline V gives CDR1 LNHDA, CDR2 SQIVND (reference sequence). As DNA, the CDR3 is TGTGCCAGTAGTGGACTAGCGGGAGTGTCCGGGGAGCTGTTTTTT. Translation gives CASSGLAGVSGELFF. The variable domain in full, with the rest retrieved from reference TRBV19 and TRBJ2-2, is DGGITQSPKYLFRKEGQNVTLSCEQNLNHDAMYWYRQDPGQGLRLIYYSQIVNDFQKGDIAEGYSVSREKKESFPLTVTSAQKNPTAFYLCASSGLAGVSGELFFGEGSRLTVL.

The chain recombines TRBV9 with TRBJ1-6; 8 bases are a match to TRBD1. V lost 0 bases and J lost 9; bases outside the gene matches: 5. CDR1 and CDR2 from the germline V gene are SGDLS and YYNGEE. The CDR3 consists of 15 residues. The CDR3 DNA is TGTGCCAGCAGCGTAGGTGAACAGGGGGGTTCACCCCTCCACTTT. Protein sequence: CASSVGEQGGSPLHF.

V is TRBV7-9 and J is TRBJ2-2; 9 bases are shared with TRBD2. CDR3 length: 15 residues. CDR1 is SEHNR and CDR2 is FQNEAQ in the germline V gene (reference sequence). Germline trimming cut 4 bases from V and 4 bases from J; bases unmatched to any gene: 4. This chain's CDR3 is CASSWSSGSTGELFF. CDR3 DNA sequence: TGTGCCAGCAGCTGGAGTAGCGGGAGCACCGGGGAGCTGTTTTTT.

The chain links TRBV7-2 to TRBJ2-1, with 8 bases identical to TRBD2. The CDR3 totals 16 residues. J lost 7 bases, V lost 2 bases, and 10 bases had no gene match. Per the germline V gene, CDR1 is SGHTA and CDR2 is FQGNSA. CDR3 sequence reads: CASSLTGPSGLNEQFF. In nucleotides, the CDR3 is TGTGCCAGCAGCTTAACCGGGCCTAGCGGGCTGAATGAGCAGTTCTTC.

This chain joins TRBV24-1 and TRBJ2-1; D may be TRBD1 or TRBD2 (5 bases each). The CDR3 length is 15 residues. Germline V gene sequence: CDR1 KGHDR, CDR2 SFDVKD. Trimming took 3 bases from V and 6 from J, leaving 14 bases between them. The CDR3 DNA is TGTGCCACCAGTGATGGGACCGCCATCTCCAATGAGCAGTTCTTC. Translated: CATSDGTAISNEQFF.

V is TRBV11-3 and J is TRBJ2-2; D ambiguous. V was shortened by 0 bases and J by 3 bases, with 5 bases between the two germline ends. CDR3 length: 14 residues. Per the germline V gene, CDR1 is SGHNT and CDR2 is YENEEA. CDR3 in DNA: TGTGCCAGCAGCTTAGATAGCCACACCGGGGAGCTGTTTTTT. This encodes CASSLDSHTGELFF.

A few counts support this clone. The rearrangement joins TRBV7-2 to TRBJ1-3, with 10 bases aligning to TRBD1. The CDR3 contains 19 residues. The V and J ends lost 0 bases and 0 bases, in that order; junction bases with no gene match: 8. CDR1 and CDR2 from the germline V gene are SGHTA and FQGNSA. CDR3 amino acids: CASSLAGQGVRGSGNTIYF. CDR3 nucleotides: TGTGCCAGCAGCTTAGCCGGACAGGGGGTTCGAGGCTCTGGAAACACCATATATTTT.

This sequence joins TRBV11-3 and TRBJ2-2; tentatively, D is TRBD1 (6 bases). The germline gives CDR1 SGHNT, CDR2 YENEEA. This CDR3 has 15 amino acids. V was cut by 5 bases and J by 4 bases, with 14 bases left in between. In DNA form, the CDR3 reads TGTGCCAGCAGCCCGTCAGGGGTCGGCACCGGGGAGCTGTTTTTT. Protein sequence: CASSPSGVGTGELFF.

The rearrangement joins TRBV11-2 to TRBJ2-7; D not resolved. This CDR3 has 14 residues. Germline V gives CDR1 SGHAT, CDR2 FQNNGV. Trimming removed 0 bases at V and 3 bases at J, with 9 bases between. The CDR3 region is CASSLDDWGYEQYF. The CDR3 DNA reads TGTGCCAGCAGCTTAGATGATTGGGGCTACGAGCAGTACTTC. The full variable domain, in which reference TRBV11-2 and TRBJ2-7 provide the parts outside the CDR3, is EAGVAQSPRYKIIEKRQSVAFWCNPISGHATLYWYQQILGQGPKLLIQFQNNGVVDDSQLPKDRFSAERLKGVDSTLKIQPAKLEDSAVYLCASSLDDWGYEQYFGPGTRLTVT.

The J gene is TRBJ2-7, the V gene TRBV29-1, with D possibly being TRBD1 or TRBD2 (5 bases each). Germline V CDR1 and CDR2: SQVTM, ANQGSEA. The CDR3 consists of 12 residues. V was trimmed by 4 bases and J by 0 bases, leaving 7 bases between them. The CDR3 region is CSVAGTSYEQYF. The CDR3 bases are TGCAGCGTTGCAGGGACCTCCTACGAGCAGTACTTC.

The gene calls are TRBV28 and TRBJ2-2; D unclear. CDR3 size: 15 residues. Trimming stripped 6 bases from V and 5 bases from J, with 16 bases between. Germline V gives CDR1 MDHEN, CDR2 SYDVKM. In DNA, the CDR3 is TGTGCCAGCAGCTCCGGCGCCCTGGGGACCGGGGAGCTGTTTTTT. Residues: CASSSGALGTGELFF.

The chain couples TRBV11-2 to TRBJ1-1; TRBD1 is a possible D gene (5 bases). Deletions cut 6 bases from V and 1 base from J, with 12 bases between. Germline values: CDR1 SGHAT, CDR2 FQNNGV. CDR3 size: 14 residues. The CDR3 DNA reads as TGTGCCAGCAGTATGGGACGGGCGAACACTGAAGCTTTCTTT. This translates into CASSMGRANTEAFF.

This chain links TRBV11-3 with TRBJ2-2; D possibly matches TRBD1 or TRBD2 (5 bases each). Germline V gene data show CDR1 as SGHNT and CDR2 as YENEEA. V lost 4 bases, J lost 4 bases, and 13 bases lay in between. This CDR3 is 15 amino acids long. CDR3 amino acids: CASSSSGPTTGELFF. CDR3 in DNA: TGTGCCAGCAGCTCCTCGGGACCAACCACCGGGGAGCTGTTTTTT.

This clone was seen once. Written as DNA, the CDR3 is TGTGCCAGCAGCTTGGGACTAGCTGATGACTACGAGCAGTACTTC. Its translation is CASSLGLADDYEQYF. The genes are TRBV5-6 and TRBJ2-7; TRBD2 matches 7 bases. There are 15 residues in the CDR3. Germline-derived CDR1 and CDR2 are SGHDT and YYEEEE. The V segment lost 0 bases and the J segment 3 bases; nucleotides outside the gene matches: 6.

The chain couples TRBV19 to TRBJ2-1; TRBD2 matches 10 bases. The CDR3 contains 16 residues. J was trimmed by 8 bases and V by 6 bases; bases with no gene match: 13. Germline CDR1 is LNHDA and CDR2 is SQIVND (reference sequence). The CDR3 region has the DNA TGTGCCAGTAGACCACAACCGGGACTAGCGACCCATGAGCAGTTCTTC. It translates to CASRPQPGLATHEQFF.

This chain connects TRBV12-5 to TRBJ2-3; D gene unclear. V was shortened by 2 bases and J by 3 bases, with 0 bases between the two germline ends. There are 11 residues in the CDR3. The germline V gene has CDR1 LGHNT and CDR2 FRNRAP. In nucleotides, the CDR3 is TGTGCTAGTGGTTTGACAGATACGCAGTATTTT. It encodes CASGLTDTQYF.

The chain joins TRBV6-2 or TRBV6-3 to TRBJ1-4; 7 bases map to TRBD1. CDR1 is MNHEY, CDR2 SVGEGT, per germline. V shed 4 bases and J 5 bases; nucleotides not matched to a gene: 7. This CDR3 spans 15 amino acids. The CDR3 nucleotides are TGTGCCAGCAGTTTTATAGGGACAGCGAATGAAAAACTGTTTTTT. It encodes CASSFIGTANEKLFF.

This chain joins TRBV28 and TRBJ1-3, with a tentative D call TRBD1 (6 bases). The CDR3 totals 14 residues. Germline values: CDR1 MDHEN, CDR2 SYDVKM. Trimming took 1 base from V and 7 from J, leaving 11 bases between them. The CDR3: CASSLSGVGNTIYF. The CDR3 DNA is TGTGCCAGCAGTTTATCAGGGGTGGGGAACACCATATATTTT.

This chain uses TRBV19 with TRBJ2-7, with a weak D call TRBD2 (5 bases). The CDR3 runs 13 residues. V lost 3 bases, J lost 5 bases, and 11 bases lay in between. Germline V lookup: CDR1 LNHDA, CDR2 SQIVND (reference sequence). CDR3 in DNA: TGTGCCAGTAGTATCGTTTCCGGGAACGAGCAGTACTTC. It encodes CASSIVSGNEQYF.